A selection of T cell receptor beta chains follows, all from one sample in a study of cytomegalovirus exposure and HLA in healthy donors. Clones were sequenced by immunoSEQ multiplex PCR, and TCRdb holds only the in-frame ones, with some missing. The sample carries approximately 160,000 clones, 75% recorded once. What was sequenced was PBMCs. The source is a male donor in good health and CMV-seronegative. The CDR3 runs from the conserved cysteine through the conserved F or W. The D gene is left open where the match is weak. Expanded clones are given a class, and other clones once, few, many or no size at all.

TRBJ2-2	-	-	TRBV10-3	TGTGCCACCGCAGGAGGGGCGGACACCGGGGAGCTGTTTTTT	CATAGGADTGELFF
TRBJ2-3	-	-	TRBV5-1	TGCGCCAGCAGCTTGCGGCAGGGGGGAGATACGCAGTATTTT	CASSLRQGGDTQYF
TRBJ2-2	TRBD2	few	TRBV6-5	TGTGCCAGCAATAGCGGGGGGGCCGGGGAGCTGTTTTTT	CASNSGGAGELFF
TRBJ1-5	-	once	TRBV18	TGTGCCAGCTCACCAGGGGGCGCAGGCAATCAGCCCCAGCATTTT	CASSPGGAGNQPQHF
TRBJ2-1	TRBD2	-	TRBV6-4	TGTGCCAGCAGCGTACTAGCGGGAGGGCGCAATGAGCAGTTCTTC	CASSVLAGGRNEQFF
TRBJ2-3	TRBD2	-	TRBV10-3	TGTGCCATCAGCTACCTAGCGGGAGGGGGAGATACGCAGTATTTT	CAISYLAGGGDTQYF
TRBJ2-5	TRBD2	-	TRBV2	TGTGCCAGCACCGGACTAGAGGCTGGGACCCAGTACTTC	CASTGLEAGTQYF
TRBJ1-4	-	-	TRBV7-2	TGTGCCAACAGCTTATCTCTTAAAAAACTGTTTTTT	CANSLSLKKLFF
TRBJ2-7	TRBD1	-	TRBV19	TGTGCCAGCGCTGACAGGGGCGAAAACTACGAGCAGTACTTC	CASADRGENYEQYF
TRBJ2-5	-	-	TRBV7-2	TGTGCCAGCAGCCCCAGGCGGGGCGACGCACCCAAAGAGACCCAGTACTTC	CASSPRRGDAPKETQYF
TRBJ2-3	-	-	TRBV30	TGTGCCTGGAGCCCTGGACTCCTCGTTAGCACAGATACGCAGTATTTT	CAWSPGLLVSTDTQYF
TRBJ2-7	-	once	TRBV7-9	TGTGCCAGCAGTTCATTCTCCTACGAGCAGTACTTC	CASSSFSYEQYF
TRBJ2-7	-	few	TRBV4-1	TGCGCCAGCAGCCAAGACAGGGGGGACGAGCAGTACTTC	CASSQDRGDEQYF
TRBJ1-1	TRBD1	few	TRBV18	TGTGCCAGCTCACTCGGGACAGGGGCTGAAGCTTTCTTT	CASSLGTGAEAFF
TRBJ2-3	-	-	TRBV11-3	TGTGCCAGCAGCTTAGCCGGTAGCACAGATACGCAGTATTTT	CASSLAGSTDTQYF
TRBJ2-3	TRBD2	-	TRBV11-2	TGTGCCAGCAGCCGACTAGCGGGGGGCACAGATACGCAGTATTTT	CASSRLAGGTDTQYF
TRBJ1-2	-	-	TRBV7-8	TGTGCCAGCAGCTTAGCACAGTCTGCTAACTATGGCTACACCTTC	CASSLAQSANYGYTF
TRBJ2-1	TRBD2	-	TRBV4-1	TGCGCCAGCAGCCTTTACCCGTTACTAGCGGGAGAATTTTGGGTGGTCGACAATGAGCAGTTCTTC	CASSLYPLLAGEFWVVDNEQFF
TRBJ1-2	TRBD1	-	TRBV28	TGTGCCAGCAACGGGCCCGGACAGGGATATGGCTACACCTTC	CASNGPGQGYGYTF
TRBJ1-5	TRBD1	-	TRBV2	TGTGCCAGCCGCCCGACAGGGGCGGGCGGGGGGGCCCAGCATTTT	CASRPTGAGGGAQHF
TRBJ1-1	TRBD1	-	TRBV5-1	TGCGCCAGCAGCCTGGGACAGGATGGCACTGAAGCTTTCTTT	CASSLGQDGTEAFF
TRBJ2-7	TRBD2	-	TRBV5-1	TGCGCCAGCAGCTTGGCAGCGGGGGAGTACGAGCAGTACTTC	CASSLAAGEYEQYF
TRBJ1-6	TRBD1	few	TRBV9	TGTGCCAGCAGCGGGAGGGGGCATAATTCACCCCTCCACTTT	CASSGRGHNSPLHF
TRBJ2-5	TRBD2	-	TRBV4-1	TGCGCCAGCAGCCCGCTAGCGGGGGCCCTCCAAGAGACCCAGTACTTC	CASSPLAGALQETQYF
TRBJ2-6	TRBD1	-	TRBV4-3	TGCGCCAGCAGCCAGGACAGGGTCGCTGGGGCCAACGTCCTGACTTTC	CASSQDRVAGANVLTF
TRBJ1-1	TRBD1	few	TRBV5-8	TGTGCCAGCAGTGCTAGGACAGGGTGGGACACTGAAGCTTTCTTT	CASSARTGWDTEAFF
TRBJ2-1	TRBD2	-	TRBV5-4	TGTGCCAGCAGCTTGGCCGGGAGGGCCTACAATGAGCAGTTCTTC	CASSLAGRAYNEQFF
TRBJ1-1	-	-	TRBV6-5	TGTGCCAGCAGTTATCCCGGGGGCACTGAAGCTTTCTTT	CASSYPGGTEAFF
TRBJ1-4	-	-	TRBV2	TGTGCCAGCAAAGTGGAGGCGGAAAAACTGTTTTTT	CASKVEAEKLFF
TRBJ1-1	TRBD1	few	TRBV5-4	TGTGCCAGCAGCTGGACAGGGGGGAACACTGAAGCTTTCTTT	CASSWTGGNTEAFF
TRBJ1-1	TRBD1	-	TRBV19	TGTGCCAGTTTCGGGACAGGGGGGCCTGAAGCTTTCTTT	CASFGTGGPEAFF
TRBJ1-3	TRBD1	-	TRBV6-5	TGTGCCAGCAGCCTCGACAGGGCTGGAAACACCATATATTTT	CASSLDRAGNTIYF
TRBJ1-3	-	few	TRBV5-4	TGTGCCAGCAGCTTGAAGGTTCGAGGATCTGGAAACACCATATATTTT	CASSLKVRGSGNTIYF
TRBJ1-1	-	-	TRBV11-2	TGTGCCAGCAGCTTTTTACAGGGGAACACTGAAGCTTTCTTT	CASSFLQGNTEAFF
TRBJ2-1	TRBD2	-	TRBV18	TGTGCCAGCTCACTTTCGGTACAGCGGGAGTACAATGAGCAGTTCTTC	CASSLSVQREYNEQFF